The present entry profiles one T cell receptor (beta chain) with its context. Which antigen it targets is not known. Per-base qualities were not stored, and no clone one base away is much larger. CDR1 and CDR2 were assigned from the germline V gene (reference sequence) as SGHNT and YYREEE. V is pared back by 2 bases and J by 6 bases, with 11 bases lying between the germline termini. Including cysteine and phenylalanine, the CDR3 has 13 amino acids. Here the CDR3 DNA is all that survives: 39 bases in frame from base 1. The entry originates in a study of control samples from healthy donors and cancer patients (dated by TCRdb to the early 2020s). Library prep was done by the immunoSEQ multiplex PCR assay. This immuneACCESS table, as held by TCRdb, lists in-frame sequences with V and J called but not all clones. Of the missing ones, under half trace to an unresolved V gene in checked studies; the others have no known cause. The sample table lists tens of thousands of clones, 75% to 95% of them with a count of one. The top ten clonotypes cover about a fifth of the sample.

The sequencing input was PBMCs. The chain is encoded by TRBV5-4 joined to TRBJ1-2; tentative D gene TRBD1, with 6 bases matching. This TCR was recovered from a woman between 40 and 50 years old with head and neck cancer. The CDR3 protein: CASSFLQGNGYTF. At the DNA level, the sequence is TGTGCCAGCAGCTTCCTACAGGGAAATGGCTACACCTTC.